A single sample is the source of the 32 T cell receptor beta chains below, sequenced in a study of human T cells and chemical hapten exposure. Time point described: patch test 1, 2 weeks after DPC sensitization. Treatment: therapeutic diphenylcyclopropenone sensitization with weekly scalp DPC. TCRdb ran MiXCR on the RACE reads and lists one entry per CDR3 protein. This table holds about 380,000 distinct CDR3 sequences, approximately 4.4% found once. The material sequenced was whole blood, taken in connection with sensitization to the hapten diphenylcyclopropenone (DPC). The origin of the receptors is a woman in her fifties or sixties with alopecia areata. Some clones in this sample may be carry-over from other donors' samples.

This clonotype was counted between two and nine times. V usage is TRBV6-5 and J usage is TRBJ1-1; no clear D gene. Germline values: CDR1 MNHEY, CDR2 SVGAGI. Trimming took 4 bases from V and 5 from J, leaving 17 bases between them. There are 15 residues in the CDR3. This chain's CDR3 is CASSLYLAGGTEAFF. Written as DNA, the CDR3 is TGTGCCAGCAGTTTATACCTGGCGGGTGGGACTGAAGCTTTCTTT.

This clonotype was picked up many times. CDR3 region: CSVATGALNQPQHF. As DNA, the CDR3 is TGCAGCGTGGCGACAGGGGCGTTAAATCAGCCCCAGCATTTT. This sequence joins TRBV29-1 and TRBJ1-5, with TRBD1 identical over 8 bases. CDR1 is SQVTM and CDR2 is ANQGSEA in the germline V gene. V dropped 6 bases and J dropped 4; count of bases not matched to a gene: 8. The CDR3 runs 14 residues.

The chain employs TRBV12-3 or TRBV12-4 and TRBJ2-5; 10 nucleotides match TRBD1. The CDR3 has 14 residues. After removal of 6 bases from V and 4 bases from J, the junction contained 5 bases not matched to a gene. The DNA for the CDR3 is TGTGCCAGCAGGTCGACAGGGGGCGCAGAGACCCAGTACTTC. Translation gives CASRSTGGAETQYF.

At least ten counts were recorded for this clonotype. V usage is TRBV6-1 and J usage is TRBJ1-6; D is unresolved. The CDR3 covers 14 residues. V was trimmed by 8 bases and J by 10 bases, leaving 18 bases between them. The germline V gene encodes CDR1 MNHNS and CDR2 SASEGT. Written as DNA, the CDR3 is TGTGCCAGCCTCCAACCCGGCCGGGAATCACCCCTCCACTTT. Translated: CASLQPGRESPLHF.

There are a few counts of this clonotype. The chain has TRBV27 and TRBJ2-3, with 8 bases fitting TRBD2. The CDR3 consists of 14 residues. Trimming at V came to 3 bases and at J to 6 bases, leaving 5 bases not matched to a gene. Germline V gene data show CDR1 as MNHEY and CDR2 as SMNVEV (reference sequence). The CDR3 region has the DNA TGTGCCAGCAGTTTGCTAGCGGGTAGTGATACGCAGTATTTT. This gives the protein CASSLLAGSDTQYF.

This clonotype was observed at least ten times. The chain links TRBV28 to TRBJ2-3; the D call may be TRBD1 or TRBD2 (5 bases each). Germline CDR1 reads MDHEN; CDR2 reads SYDVKM. V shed 3 bases and J shed 5 bases, with 18 bases lying between them. The CDR3 totals 16 residues. In nucleotides, the CDR3 is TGTGCCAGCAGTTTGCCCCGGGACCTAAAGGGAGATACGCAGTATTTT. Its protein product is CASSLPRDLKGDTQYF.

This clonotype was counted many times. The rearrangement links TRBV12-3 or TRBV12-4 to TRBJ1-3, with D hard to call. The V gene lost 6 bases and the J gene lost 8 bases, with 8 bases spanning the gap. The CDR3 covers 11 residues. CDR3 coding DNA: TGTGCCAGCAGCAGTCGGGACACCATATATTTT. It translates to CASSSRDTIYF.

There are many counts of this clonotype. The chain carries TRBV7-2 and TRBJ1-1; 8 positions match TRBD1. The CDR3 is 14 amino acids. The germline V gene encodes CDR1 SGHTA and CDR2 FQGNSA. J gave up 5 bases and V 5 bases, and 7 bases lay outside the gene matches. The CDR3 is CASSTGQGGTEAFF. CDR3 coding DNA: TGTGCCAGCAGCACAGGACAGGGAGGTACTGAAGCTTTCTTT.

In this sample, this clonotype turned up many times. The rearrangement joins TRBV21-1 to TRBJ2-4; the table assigns TRBD2, which was not confirmed against the DNA. TRBV21-1 is deemed a pseudogene. The CDR3 extends over 21 amino acids. CDR3 nucleotides: TGTGCCAGCAGCAAAAAAGAGGACTTCGGAGTAGAAGTCGACGACAAAAACATTCAGTACTTC. Amino acids: CASSKKEDFGVEVDDKNIQYF.

This clonotype was observed many times. The chain's CDR3 is CASSQDPGYQPQHF. The CDR3 region has the DNA TGTGCCAGCAGCCAAGATCCAGGGTATCAGCCCCAGCATTTT. The J gene is TRBJ1-5, the V gene TRBV4-2; tentative D call: TRBD1 (5 bases). V was pared by 0 bases and J by 5 bases, with 8 bases between. The CDR3 extends over 14 amino acids. The germline V gene encodes CDR1 LGHNA and CDR2 YNFKEQ.

The sample holds many counts of this clonotype. The J gene is TRBJ2-4, the V gene TRBV27; perhaps TRBD2 as D (7 bases). The CDR3 runs to 17 residues. In germline, CDR1 is MNHEY, CDR2 SMNVEV (reference sequence). The V gene lost 6 bases and the J gene lost 4 bases, with 22 bases spanning the gap. The CDR3 here is CASSPPRGANVKNIQYF. Here the CDR3 DNA reads TGTGCCAGCAGCCCCCCCCGGGGGGCTAATGTTAAAAACATTCAGTACTTC.

This clonotype was found many times. This chain links TRBV6-5 with TRBJ2-1; TRBD2 is a possible D gene (5 bases). V lost 1 base, J lost 8 bases, and 15 bases lay in between. Germline CDR1 MNHEY, CDR2 SVGAGI. This CDR3 is 15 amino acids long. CDR3 sequence reads: CASSYLQAAGDEQFF. The CDR3 DNA is TGTGCCAGCAGTTACTTGCAGGCGGCGGGTGATGAGCAGTTCTTC.

This clonotype was observed at least ten times. The genes are TRBV27 and TRBJ2-7, with D uncertain. This CDR3 has 13 amino acids. CDR1 is MNHEY, CDR2 SMNVEV, per germline (reference sequence). Trimming cost V 5 bases and J 2 bases, with 10 bases left between them. The CDR3 sequence: CASSRGWAYEQYF. The CDR3 DNA reads TGTGCCAGCAGTCGAGGATGGGCCTACGAGCAGTACTTC.

The V call is TRBV5-1, the J call TRBJ1-1; tentatively, D is TRBD1 (6 bases). The CDR3 has 16 amino acids. V was cut by 0 bases and J by 0 bases, with 12 bases left in between. The germline V gene encodes CDR1 SGHRS and CDR2 YFSETQ. The CDR3 spells CASSLGSGAMNTEAFF. CDR3 nucleotide sequence: TGCGCCAGCAGCTTGGGGTCAGGGGCTATGAACACTGAAGCTTTCTTT.

A few counts support this clonotype. The chain recombines TRBV21-1 with TRBJ1-1; TRBD1, the table's D call, lacks a check against the DNA. TRBV21-1 is designated a pseudogene. The CDR3 spans 14 residues. The CDR3 bases are TGTGCCAGCAGAGGGACAGTACCGAACACTGAAGCTTTCTTT. Encoded protein: CASRGTVPNTEAFF.

This clonotype was observed many times. The chain couples TRBV27 to TRBJ1-2; D is perhaps TRBD1 (5 bases). CDR1 is MNHEY, CDR2 SMNVEV, per germline (reference sequence). The CDR3 consists of 13 residues. Trimming shortened V by 8 bases and J by 8 bases, and 18 bases separated the two germline ends. The CDR3: CASRKSMGEGYTF. The CDR3 DNA reads as TGTGCCAGCCGTAAAAGTATGGGGGAGGGCTACACCTTC.

This clonotype was recorded at least ten times. The chain employs TRBV14 and TRBJ2-3, with 7 bases lining up with TRBD2. The CDR3 is made up of 16 amino acids. The V segment lost 0 bases and the J segment 1 base; nucleotides outside the gene matches: 4. The germline gives CDR1 SGHDN, CDR2 FVKESK. CDR3 nucleotides: TGTGCCAGCAGCCAAGAAAGCGGGACTGGCACAGATACGCAGTATTTT. Encoded protein: CASSQESGTGTDTQYF.

The J gene is TRBJ2-7, the V gene TRBV4-3; TRBD2 aligns across 9 bases. After removal of 1 base from V and 4 bases from J, the junction contained 5 bases not matched to a gene. The CDR3 has 15 residues. Per the germline V gene, CDR1 is LGHNA and CDR2 is YSLEER. The CDR3 reads CASSQVASGEYEQYF. The CDR3 DNA follows: TGCGCCAGCAGCCAAGTTGCTAGCGGGGAGTACGAGCAGTACTTC.

This clonotype was counted at least ten times. The chain links TRBV29-1 to TRBJ2-3, with 7 bases aligning to TRBD1. Germline V CDR1 and CDR2: SQVTM, ANQGSEA. The CDR3 runs to 16 residues. Losses at the gene ends were 4 bases for V and 0 bases for J; bases not matched to a gene: 10. The CDR3 sequence: CSVGGLGTASTDTQYF. The CDR3 DNA sequence: TGCAGCGTTGGGGGATTGGGGACAGCTAGCACAGATACGCAGTATTTT.

This clonotype occurred a few times. The chain employs TRBV20-1 and TRBJ2-3, with D perhaps being TRBD1 or TRBD2 (5 bases each). Trimming took off 7 bases at V and 6 bases at J, with 17 bases between the two ends. In germline, CDR1 is DFQATT, CDR2 SNEGSKA (reference sequence). The CDR3 sequence is 13 residues long. Here the CDR3 DNA reads TGCAGTGTATGTGGGACGAACGCGGATACGCAGTATTTT. It specifies CSVCGTNADTQYF.

This clonotype appeared many times. This chain joins TRBV12-3 or TRBV12-4 and TRBJ1-5; unclear D gene. CDR3 length equals 14 residues. Between the trimmed V and J ends, which lost 1 base and 3 bases, there was a span of 7 bases. The CDR3 loop reads CASSLGEDNQPQHF. The CDR3 nucleotides read TGTGCCAGCAGTTTAGGGGAGGACAATCAGCCCCAGCATTTT.

This clonotype was detected many times. This sequence joins TRBV3-1 and TRBJ2-7, with D hard to call. Germline loops: CDR1 LGHDT, CDR2 YNNKEL (reference sequence). CDR3 length: 12 amino acids. The V end was cut by 1 base, the J end by 3 bases, with 4 bases between. CDR3 in amino acids: CASSQVIYEQYF. CDR3 sequence (DNA): TGTGCCAGCAGCCAAGTTATCTACGAGCAGTACTTC.

The chain combines TRBV7-8 with TRBJ2-5; 13 bases are shared with TRBD2. The CDR3 loop spans 16 amino acids. Trimming cost V 5 bases and J 5 bases; bases outside gene matches: 8. Germline values: CDR1 SGHVS, CDR2 FQNEAQ. In nucleotides, the CDR3 is TGTGCCAGCAGCCCAACTAGCGGGGGGGCCTTGGAGACCCAGTACTTC. Amino acids: CASSPTSGGALETQYF.

This chain links TRBV20-1 with TRBJ2-5; no reliable D call. Germline-derived CDR1 and CDR2 are DFQATT and SNEGSKA (reference sequence). V lost 0 bases to trimming and J lost 3 bases, with 8 bases between them. This CDR3 is built from 13 residues. The CDR3 sequence is CSAREWGEETQYF. In DNA form, the CDR3 reads TGCAGTGCTAGAGAGTGGGGTGAAGAGACCCAGTACTTC.

Ten or more counts support this clonotype. This chain connects TRBV24-1 to TRBJ2-3; D not certain. The germline V gene has CDR1 KGHDR and CDR2 SFDVKD. The CDR3 spans 14 residues. Trimming shortened V by 3 bases and J by 7 bases, and 13 bases separated the two germline ends. CDR3 protein: CATSDPQLSNTQYF. The CDR3 region has the DNA TGTGCCACCAGTGATCCCCAACTATCTAATACGCAGTATTTT.

This clonotype turned up a few times. The V call is TRBV12-3 or TRBV12-4, the J call TRBJ1-4; no clear D. With 4 bases removed from V and 1 base from J, the gap between germline ends came to 4 bases. There are 13 residues in the CDR3. CDR3 residues: CASSYRTNEKLFF. The CDR3 DNA sequence: TGTGCCAGCAGTTATCGAACTAATGAAAAACTGTTTTTT.

The rearrangement joins TRBV7-2 to TRBJ2-3; D perhaps matches TRBD2 (5 bases). CDR3 size: 13 residues. Trimming pared 4 bases from V and 4 bases from J, leaving 9 bases between. Per germline, CDR1 SGHTA and CDR2 FQGNSA. CDR3 residues: CASSSTMPDTQYF. CDR3 nucleotides: TGTGCCAGCAGCTCGACTATGCCAGATACGCAGTATTTT.

This clonotype was seen at least ten times. This rearrangement joins TRBV6-6 to TRBJ2-3; TRBD1 matches 8 bases. Germline V gives CDR1 MNHNY, CDR2 SVGAGI (reference sequence). The CDR3 length is 15 residues. The ends lost 5 bases at V and 3 bases at J; junction bases unmatched: 7. The chain's CDR3 is CASSKRQGRTDTQYF. The CDR3 DNA sequence: TGTGCCAGCAGTAAAAGACAGGGGCGGACAGATACGCAGTATTTT.

This clonotype occurred many times. The chain employs TRBV9 and TRBJ2-7; D remains unclear. The V end was cut by 0 bases, the J end by 4 bases, with 11 bases between. CDR1 SGDLS and CDR2 YYNGEE come from the germline V gene. CDR3 length: 14 amino acids. In DNA form, the CDR3 reads TGTGCCAGCAGCGTAGGGTTTGGTGGTTACGAGCAGTACTTC. This codes for CASSVGFGGYEQYF.

The rearrangement joins TRBV10-3 to TRBJ2-2; D might be TRBD1 or TRBD2, each matching 9 bases. The CDR3 is 16 amino acids. Germline CDR1 is ENHRY and CDR2 is SYGVKD. V dropped 10 bases and J dropped 2 bases, with 20 bases sitting between them. The CDR3 region has the DNA TGTGCCACCGCGGGGGGGACAGGGATAAACACCGGGGAGCTGTTTTTT. This encodes CATAGGTGINTGELFF.

This clonotype came up many times. J is TRBJ1-6 and V is TRBV12-3 or TRBV12-4, with 8 bases fitting TRBD1. Germline trimming cut 7 bases from V and 7 bases from J; bases unmatched to any gene: 9. This CDR3 has 15 residues. The CDR3 loop is CASTLQGAGNSPLHF. CDR3 nucleotide sequence: TGTGCCAGCACCCTGCAGGGGGCTGGGAATTCACCCCTCCACTTT.

This clonotype was seen at least ten times. J is TRBJ2-7 and V is TRBV12-3 or TRBV12-4, with 10 positions matching TRBD2. This CDR3 is 13 amino acids long. The ends lost 10 bases at V and 2 bases at J; junction bases unmatched: 5. CDR3 in DNA: TGTGCCACCTCTAGCGGGGGACCCTACGAGCAGTACTTC. It specifies CATSSGGPYEQYF.